This T cell receptor (beta chain) was found in a study of blood T cell repertoires in COVID-19. The ends were cut back, 4 bases at V and 5 bases at J, with 14 bases in the middle. Germline-derived CDR1 and CDR2 are GTSNPN and SVGIG (reference sequence). The CDR3 loop spans 13 amino acids. Generated by immunoSEQ multiplex PCR, the TCRdb table keeps only in-frame clones and is missing some. The repertoire holds some 66,000 clones, approximately 91% seen once, with about 7.3% in the top ten. This sequence originates from a human donor in a cohort sampled during active COVID-19. The sample consisted of peripheral blood. The rearrangement links TRBV30 to TRBJ2-5; possible D gene TRBD2, 5 bases. CDR3 in DNA: TGTGCCTGGATGGCGAATGGGGAGGAGACCCAGTACTTC. It is translated as CAWMANGEETQYF.